This is a list of T cell receptor beta chains from one sample in a study of CD8 T cells in Susac syndrome. MiXCR was run by TCRdb on the immunoSEQ multiplex PCR reads, yielding one entry per CDR3 protein. The sample yields more than 110,000 distinct CDR3 sequences, 85% to 95% seen once. Sequenced input: CD4+ T cells from PBMCs. The receptors here all came from a human donor with Susac syndrome. Both conserved end residues are part of each CDR3. A row's size may be missing; if present it is once, few, many or a size class.

V gene,J gene,clone size,CDR3 protein
TRBV28,TRBJ1-2,.,CASSFGAFGYTF
TRBV30,TRBJ2-1,once,CAWKRESYNEQFF
TRBV28,TRBJ2-5,.,CASSFRRETQYF
TRBV11-2,TRBJ2-1,.,CATKNSGGNEQFF
TRBV20-1,TRBJ1-3,.,CSARQGGGNTIYF
TRBV20-1,TRBJ1-1,.,CSATGQMNTEAFF
TRBV29-1,TRBJ1-5,.,CSVENGVGQPQHF
TRBV20-1,TRBJ2-7,.,CSASPGTGYYEQYF
TRBV30,TRBJ1-1,.,CAWTPRTVNTEAFF
TRBV20-1,TRBJ1-5,.,CSAEGMSDGYSNQPQHF
TRBV2,TRBJ2-4,.,CASRQNPSGKNIQYF
TRBV7-2,TRBJ2-3,once,CASSSSGRRTDTQYF
TRBV20-1,TRBJ2-7,.,CSAREFHEQYF
TRBV20-1,TRBJ2-4,.,CSARPPGGNIQYF
TRBV30,TRBJ2-6,.,CAWSRTTNVLTF
TRBV12-3/TRBV12-4,TRBJ1-1,few,CASSLRHMNTEAFF
TRBV7-9,TRBJ1-1,once,CASSLSGSNTEAFF
TRBV29-1,TRBJ1-1,.,CSAPGGPNTEAFF
TRBV12-5,TRBJ2-6,.,CASGPYTGANVLTF
TRBV29-1,TRBJ1-2,.,CSVEQGPYYGYTF
TRBV12-3/TRBV12-4,TRBJ1-2,.,CASSFRDRGSYTF
TRBV12-3/TRBV12-4,TRBJ2-4,.,CASSFRASGKDIQYF
TRBV12-3/TRBV12-4,TRBJ1-1,.,CASSSTGGMNTEAFF
TRBV9,TRBJ2-1,.,CASSVSTSGGGEQFF
TRBV30,TRBJ2-3,.,CAWDNGMKAGDTQYF
TRBV30,TRBJ1-6,.,CAWSVRVNSPLHF
TRBV27,TRBJ1-2,.,CASSPLGPRYGYTF
TRBV7-9,TRBJ2-5,.,CASIPPAGGPQETQYF